The clone carrying this TCR beta chain was found once. Its target is not known. Germline V lookup: CDR1 SGHVS, CDR2 FNYEAQ. The ends were cut back, 1 base at V and 0 bases at J, with 15 bases in the middle. The CDR3 is 18 amino acids. Profiling of TCR beta VDJ combinations and CDR3 sequences used genomic DNA as template. Each CDR3 protein is one row after TCRdb ran MiXCR on the reads. The repertoire has around 180,000 distinct CDR3 sequences, under 75% of them found once; the top ten carry 45%. This sample was included in a study of CD8+CD57+ T cells in acquired aplastic anemia. Study-wide results and caveats: In CD8+ cells, Simpson's diversity showed no significant difference between patients and controls.

The chain is built from TRBV7-6 and TRBJ2-2, with D perhaps TRBD1 or TRBD2 (6 bases each). The sequence came from a human donor in good health. The sample consisted of sorted CD4+, CD8+, or CD8+CD57+ T cells (not recorded which) from PBMCs. CDR3 amino acids: CASSLVAGGGTNTGELFF. CDR3 nucleotide sequence: TGTGCCAGCAGCTTAGTGGCCGGGGGCGGAACGAACACCGGGGAGCTGTTTTTT. Supplemented by reference TRBV7-6 and TRBJ2-2, the full variable domain reads GAGVSQSPRYKVTKRGQDVALRCDPISGHVSLYWYRQALGQGPEFLTYFNYEAQQDKSGLPNDRFSAERPEGSISTLTIQRTEQRDSAMYRCASSLVAGGGTNTGELFFGEGSRLTVL.